This TCR beta chain is from a study of T-cell reconstitution after alpha-beta-depleted transplantation in children. This clonotype showed up just a few times. As it was prepared, the TCRbeta library received unique molecular identifiers. TCRdb called the PCR reads again in MiXCR, with one record for every CDR3 protein. The profile shows more than 400,000 distinct CDR3 sequences, around 10% of them singletons. The V segment lost 0 bases and the J segment 1 base; nucleotides outside the gene matches: 4. This CDR3 is 16 amino acids long. Germline V lookup: CDR1 LGHNA, CDR2 YSLEER. This rearrangement joins TRBV4-3 to TRBJ2-7; 9 bases match TRBD1. This TCR was sampled from a female patient aged 2 to 10 who had a stem cell transplant for aplastic anemia, so the T cells may come from the graft donor. Sequenced material: PBMCs, mostly from graft donor cells, taken 180 days after TCRalphabeta/CD19-depleted stem cell transplant. This CDR3 reads CASSQDTGTGSYEQYF. As DNA, the CDR3 is TGCGCCAGCAGCCAAGATACCGGGACAGGGTCCTACGAGCAGTACTTC.